These 5 T cell receptor beta chains share one sample of origin, sequenced in a study of blood T cells in healthy people across ages. It was with a sample-barcoded 5' primer and a J-beta primer mix that a second PCR of about 6 to 12 cycles was run. MiXCR, applied by TCRdb to the 5' RACE reads, yields one record per CDR3 protein. The data contain more than 800,000 distinct CDR3 sequences, around 30% of them singletons. Sequenced sample: blood. The receptors originated from a woman of 80 years or more in good health.

Concerning this clonotype: A read error may account for a junction end that differs from germline. This chain links TRBV7-3 with TRBJ2-1; D is unresolved. The CDR3 is 14 amino acids. The germline V gene has CDR1 SGHTA and CDR2 FQGTGA. The CDR3 protein is CASSFMSSYDEQFF. DNA of the CDR3: TGTGCCAGCAGCTTTATGTCGTCCTACGATGAGCAGTTCTTC.

The chain links TRBV5-5 to TRBJ1-1; 7 nucleotides match TRBD1. The CDR3 extends over 17 amino acids. CDR1 is SGHKS and CDR2 is YYEKEE in the germline V gene (reference sequence). V trimming: 2 bases; J trimming: 5 bases; junction bases outside the gene matches: 15. The CDR3 DNA follows: TGTGCCAGCAGCTTACGTTGGGACAGTCCGGGCGAAACTGAAGCTTTCTTT. Encoded protein: CASSLRWDSPGETEAFF.

At least ten counts were recorded for this clonotype. The V gene is TRBV27, the J gene TRBJ2-7; D possibly corresponds to TRBD1 (7 bases). Germline-derived CDR1 and CDR2 are MNHEY and SMNVEV (reference sequence). V lost 2 bases to trimming and J lost 3 bases, with 14 bases between them. CDR3 length equals 15 residues. In DNA form, the CDR3 reads TGTGCCAGCAGTTTAAGGTCAGGGGGACTCTACGAGCAGTACTTC. This gives the protein CASSLRSGGLYEQYF.

Note on this clonotype: This may stem from a read error, because a much larger clone lies one nucleotide away. The V and J genes are TRBV29-1 and TRBJ1-1; weak D call: TRBD1 (5 bases). The CDR3 extends over 12 amino acids. Germline assignment: CDR1 SQVTM and CDR2 ANQGSEA. DNA for the CDR3: TGCAGCGGTGAAGGGACCTCCACTGAAGCTTTCTTT. Residues: CSGEGTSTEAFF.

This chain uses TRBV6-2 or TRBV6-3 with TRBJ1-1; D is uncertain. CDR3 length equals 14 residues. V lost 6 bases, J lost 2 bases, and 13 bases lay in between. Germline V CDR1 and CDR2: MNHEY, SVGEGT. The CDR3 region is CASRYLQSNTEAFF. DNA of the CDR3: TGTGCCAGCAGGTACCTACAGAGCAACACTGAAGCTTTCTTT.